This T cell receptor (beta chain) originates from a study of early T cells in non-severe SARS-CoV-2 infection. The wider study: Sequencing targeted bulk RNA from unsorted whole blood, leaving chains unpaired. General study results and limits: VDJdb matches were skewed toward anti-spike CD8 T cell responses.

The CDR3 is 14 amino acids. V lost 6 bases and J lost 5; bases outside the gene matches: 7. Unique molecular identifiers were affixed to single, distinct cDNA molecules. TCRdb processed the 5' RACE reads anew with MiXCR; each CDR3 protein has one entry. The data show 60,000 or so distinct CDR3 sequences, about 10% seen once. Only a few counts were recorded for this clonotype. As yet, its antigen is unknown. The TCR was taken from an adult who was a healthcare worker with PCR-confirmed SARS-CoV-2 infection or an uninfected control (not recorded which). The sequenced sample was whole blood. V usage is TRBV12-3 or TRBV12-4 and J usage is TRBJ1-2; 9 bases line up with TRBD1. CDR3 residues: CASSQDRGGYGYTF. The CDR3 DNA reads as TGTGCCAGCAGCCAGGACAGGGGAGGGTATGGCTACACCTTC.